The clone carrying this T cell receptor beta chain appeared many times. Antigen unknown. Researchers took RNA transcripts and amplified TCR beta CDR3 regions from them. HTBI primers were used in a first-round RT-PCR, which preceded a second-round multiplex PCR. TCRdb passed the multiplex PCR reads through MiXCR, listing each CDR3 protein once. The profile shows about 400,000 distinct CDR3 sequences, around 16% of them singletons. The CDR3 extends over 16 amino acids. V lost 4 bases to trimming and J lost 3 bases; unmatched junction nucleotides: 10. CDR1 is SGDLS and CDR2 is YYNGEE in the germline V gene. This sample is drawn from a study of Graves' ophthalmopathy and Graves' hyperthyroidism. The study's findings and limits: In separating ophthalmopathy from stable hyperthyroidism, a 13-signature model achieved about 90% sensitivity and about 80% specificity.

The TCR originated in a woman between 18 and 29 years old with Graves' ophthalmopathy. Input material: peripheral blood. The rearrangement uses TRBV9 and TRBJ1-5; 7 positions agree with TRBD1. The CDR3 DNA follows: TGTGCCAGCAGCCCCACTTCGACAGGGTACAATCAGCCCCAGCATTTT. Its protein is CASSPTSTGYNQPQHF.